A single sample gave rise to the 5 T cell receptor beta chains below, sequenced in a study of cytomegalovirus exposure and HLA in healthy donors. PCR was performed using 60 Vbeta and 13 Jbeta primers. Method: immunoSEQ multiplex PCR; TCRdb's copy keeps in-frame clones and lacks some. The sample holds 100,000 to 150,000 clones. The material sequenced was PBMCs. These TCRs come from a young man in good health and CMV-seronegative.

The CDR3 protein is CASSPGQARNGYTF. CDR3 coding DNA: TGTGCCAGCTCGCCGGGACAGGCCCGGAACGGCTACACCTTC. The chain couples TRBV18 to TRBJ1-2, with TRBD1 identical over 8 bases. Germline CDR1 and CDR2: KGHSH and LQKENI. CDR3 length: 14 amino acids. With 6 bases clipped from V and 8 bases from J, the junction kept 11 bases outside the gene matches.

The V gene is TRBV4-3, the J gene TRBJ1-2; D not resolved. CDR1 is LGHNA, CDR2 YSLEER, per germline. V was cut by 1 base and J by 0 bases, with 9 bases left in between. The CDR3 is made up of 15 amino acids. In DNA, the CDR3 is TGCGCCAGCAGCCAAGGTACAGAAACTAACTATGGCTACACCTTC. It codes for CASSQGTETNYGYTF.

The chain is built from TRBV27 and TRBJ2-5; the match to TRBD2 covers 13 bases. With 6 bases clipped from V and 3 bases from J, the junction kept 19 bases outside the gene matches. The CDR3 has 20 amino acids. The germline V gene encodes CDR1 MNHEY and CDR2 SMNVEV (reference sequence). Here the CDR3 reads CASRSRSGTSGKLKEETQYF. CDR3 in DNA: TGTGCCAGCAGGTCTCGTTCCGGGACTAGCGGGAAACTCAAAGAAGAGACCCAGTACTTC.

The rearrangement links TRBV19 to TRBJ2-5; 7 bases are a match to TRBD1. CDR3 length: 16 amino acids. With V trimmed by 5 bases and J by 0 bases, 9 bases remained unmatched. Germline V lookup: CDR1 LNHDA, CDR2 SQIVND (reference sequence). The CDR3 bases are TGTGCCAGTAGTTCTACCGGACAGGCTAACCAAGAGACCCAGTACTTC. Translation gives CASSSTGQANQETQYF.

Here the CDR3 DNA reads TGTGCCAGCAGCTCCTTACTTCGGGACAGTCGTGGCTACACCTTC. Translating it yields CASSSLLRDSRGYTF. The chain has TRBV7-9 and TRBJ1-2; 7 nucleotides match TRBD1. This CDR3 is built from 15 residues. Germline CDR1 is SEHNR and CDR2 is FQNEAQ (reference sequence). V lost 4 bases to trimming and J lost 7 bases; unmatched junction nucleotides: 12.